This entry features one TCR beta chain sequence. This clone was counted between two and nine times. The specificity of this receptor is unknown. No much larger clone is present one base from it, and per-base qualities are unavailable. The sample belongs to a study of shared clonotypes between healthy human individuals (TCRdb year 2020). Study-level background: A couple of women and a few men aged 18 to 49 years were included in the cohort. Per donor, three plates each were used for CD4 naive and CD4 memory, two for CD8 naive, and one for CD8 memory. Libraries were prepared and TCR repertoires were sequenced by different laboratories using diverse techniques, in order to increase sequencing depth and limit assay-specific biases. To estimate repertoire size and how much clonotype sharing occurs between individuals, the study deeply sequenced the blood TCR repertoires of 5 or 6 healthy adults. Leukapheresis yielded between about 0.94 and 9.5 billion PBMCs per donor.

For the CD8 naive samples, CD45RO-negative cells were positively selected for CCR7, yielding a CD45RA+CCR7+ population from which TemRA cells were excluded. The donors were healthy, HIV-negative adults who had no recently reported acute infections or vaccinations. Every donor was a Caucasian adult living in Nashville, Tennessee, USA. Blood was obtained by leukapheresis, after which PBMCs were separated by Ficoll-Histopaque density gradient centrifugation and cryopreserved in liquid nitrogen vapor phase. Analytical flow cytometry was used to check the purity and quantity of every magnetically sorted T cell population. From each sorted fraction, genomic DNA was isolated and quantified by UV absorbance on a Nanodrop 2000c. CDR1 and CDR2, looked up from the germline V gene (reference sequence), are MNHEY and SMNVEV. From the cysteine through the phenylalanine, the CDR3 covers 18 amino acids. Only CDR3 DNA is held: 54 bases, read in frame from base 1. V is pruned by 5 bases and J by 4 bases, leaving 13 bases of the junction without a gene match.

Using the deep immunoSEQ assay, multiplex PCR amplified TCR CDR3 regions from genomic DNA. Extracted genomic DNA from each cell subset was spread evenly across all wells of several immunoSEQ 96-well plates, with each plate serving as a replicate. Each replicate PCR for sorted subsets received approximately 200 ng genomic DNA, equal to about 29,000 T cell genomes. Purified libraries were measured with a Qubit 3.0 fluorometer, size-checked on a Bioanalyzer 2100, and measured again with the KAPA Library Quantification kit. Every immunoSEQ 96-well plate was sequenced on a dedicated single-read 150-cycle Illumina NextSeq 550 flow cell. The original methods were these. Because the immunoSEQ output held only junctional sequences and lacked quality scores, the filtering could not match the filtering applied to full-length reads. To assign V/J genes and CDR3, sequences were annotated against IMGT germline references using PyIR, a Python wrapper for IgBLAST v1.9. Any read was removed if the V/J assignment was weak (E-value above 1e-6), the CDR3 was missing, or the read contained stop codons, out-of-frame junctions, or ambiguous translated residues. V3J clonotypes were defined as sequences sharing the same inferred V gene, J gene, and CDR3 amino acid sequence. The percentage overlap between two repertoires was calculated by dividing the number of shared unique clonotypes by the size of the smaller repertoire. Three approaches were used to assess repertoire richness: RTK rarefaction, the Chao1 estimator, and Recon v2.1 estimates of unobserved clonotypes. OLGA was used to compute generation probabilities for all TCRbeta clonotypes that the gDNA method yielded from four donors. As stored in TCRdb, this immuneACCESS dataset retains in-frame rearrangements with V and J assigned. A fraction of the clones does not appear; measured against another copy, unresolved V genes explain less than half of the discrepancy, and the remainder lacks a known reason. D and trimming were read from the DNA, whereas the V and J calls and clone size are those reported in that table. This sample gives approximately 1.9 million clones in total; around 93% of them show up just once. Together, the top ten hold under 2% of the sample.

General findings and caveats noted by the study authors: Sampling was restricted to blood, and TCR repertoires in tissues likely differ from the TCR repertoires found in blood. Even with the large sequencing depth, rarefaction of the sorted-subset datasets indicated that sequencing was incomplete. Pairwise subsampling led to the expectation that sequencing depth would affect the degree of clonotype sharing among donors. Sharing across several donors was observed for around 5% of naive CD4, 3% to 3.5% of naive CD8, roughly 2.4% of memory CD4, and about 0.38% of memory CD8 clonotypes. The genetic and exposure-history diversity represented was limited by the small number of donors. Compared with non-shared clonotypes, the clonotypes found in all four sorted-subset donors had higher generation probabilities. Naive subsets generally had larger estimated clonotype richness than memory subsets did.

The sequence links TRBV27 to TRBJ2-2, and TRBD2 aligns with 10 junction nucleotides. The clonotype was recovered from a man younger than 30 in good health. Some clones in this sample may be carry-over from other donors' samples. Sequenced material: naive CD8+ T cells from PBMCs. The meaning of the sample's cell subset or site label: CD45RA+CCR7+. The sequenced DNA is TGTGCCAGCAGTCCCCTTCGAGCGGGAGGGCCAGGCACCGGGGAGCTGTTTTTT. This yields the protein CASSPLRAGGPGTGELFF.